The TCR beta chain under discussion was sequenced for a study of graft-versus-host responses after intestinal transplantation. Study overall: Transplants were multivisceral, liver-intestinal, or isolated intestinal.

Germline CDR1 reads SGHVS; CDR2 reads FQNEAQ. Trimming pared 2 bases from V and 3 bases from J, leaving 11 bases between. There are 14 residues in the CDR3. Overall study findings and caveats: Where graft-donor T cell macrochimerism was present, patients had high graft-versus-host to host-versus-graft clonal ratios in allografts. Recipient marrow held GvH clones, some first seen in ileum or blood. The study associated peak circulating GvH clone levels with early post-transplant HvG declines.

Remarks on this clone: The antigen is unknown.

Clones were read by immunoSEQ multiplex PCR, and TCRdb kept only the in-frame ones, dropping some. The table records 60,000 to 80,000 clones, about 92% of them present only once. The TCR was taken from a human donor who received an intestinal transplant. This specimen was unstimulated CD8+ T cells sorted from spleen or lymph node cells, taken before intestinal transplant. The chain recombines TRBV7-8 with TRBJ2-7; D gene ambiguous. The DNA for the CDR3 is TGTGCCAGCAGCTTAAAAACAAAATACTACGAGCAGTACTTC. The encoded protein is CASSLKTKYYEQYF.